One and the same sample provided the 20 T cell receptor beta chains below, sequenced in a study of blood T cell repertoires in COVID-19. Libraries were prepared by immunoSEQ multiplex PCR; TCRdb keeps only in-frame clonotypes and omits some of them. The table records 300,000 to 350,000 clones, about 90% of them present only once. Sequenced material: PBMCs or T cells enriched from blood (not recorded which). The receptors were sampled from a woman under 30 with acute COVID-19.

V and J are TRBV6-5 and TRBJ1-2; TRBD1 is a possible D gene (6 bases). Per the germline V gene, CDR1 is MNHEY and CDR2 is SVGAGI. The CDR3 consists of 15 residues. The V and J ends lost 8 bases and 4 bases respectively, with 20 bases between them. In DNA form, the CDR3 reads TGTGCCAGCCTGGAGAGGGGGAACCCTCTCTATGGCTACACCTTC. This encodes CASLERGNPLYGYTF.

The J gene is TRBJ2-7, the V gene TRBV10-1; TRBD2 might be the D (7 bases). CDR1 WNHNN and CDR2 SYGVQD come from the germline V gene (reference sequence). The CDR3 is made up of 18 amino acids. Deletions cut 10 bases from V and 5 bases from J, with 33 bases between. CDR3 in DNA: TGCGCCATCAAAGGGGGGGACGAGCCCTTACCGGTGTGGCACGAGCAGTACTTC. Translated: CAIKGGDEPLPVWHEQYF.

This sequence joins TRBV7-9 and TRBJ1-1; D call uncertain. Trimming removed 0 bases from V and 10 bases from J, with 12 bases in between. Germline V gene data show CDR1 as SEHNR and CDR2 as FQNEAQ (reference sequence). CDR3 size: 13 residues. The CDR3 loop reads CASSLAPDTPAFF. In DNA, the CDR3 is TGTGCCAGCAGCTTAGCGCCTGACACGCCAGCTTTCTTT.

The CDR3 sequence: CASSVETDNSPLHF. CDR3 nucleotides: TGTGCCAGCAGCGTAGAAACTGATAATTCACCCCTCCACTTT. V usage is TRBV9 and J usage is TRBJ1-6; D gene uncertain. Trimming removed 0 bases from V and 5 bases from J, with 6 bases in between. In germline, CDR1 is SGDLS, CDR2 YYNGEE. CDR3 length equals 14 residues.

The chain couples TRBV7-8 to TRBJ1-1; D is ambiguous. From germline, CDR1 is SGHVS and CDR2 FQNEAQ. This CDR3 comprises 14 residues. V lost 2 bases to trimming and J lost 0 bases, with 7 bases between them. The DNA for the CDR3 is TGTGCCAGCAGCTTATCCAGAATGAACACTGAAGCTTTCTTT. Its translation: CASSLSRMNTEAFF.

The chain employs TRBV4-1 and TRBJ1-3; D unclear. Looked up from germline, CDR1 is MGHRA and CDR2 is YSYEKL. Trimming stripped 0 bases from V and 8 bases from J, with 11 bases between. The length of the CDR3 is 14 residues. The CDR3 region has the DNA TGCGCCAGCAGCCAAGATACGCTTACGGACACCATATATTTT. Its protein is CASSQDTLTDTIYF.

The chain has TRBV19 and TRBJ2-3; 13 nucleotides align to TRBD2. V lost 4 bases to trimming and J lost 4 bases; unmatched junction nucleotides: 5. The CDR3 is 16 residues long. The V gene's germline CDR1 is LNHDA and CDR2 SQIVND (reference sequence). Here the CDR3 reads CASSRGLAGTPDTQYF. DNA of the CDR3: TGTGCCAGTAGTAGGGGACTAGCGGGGACCCCAGATACGCAGTATTTT.

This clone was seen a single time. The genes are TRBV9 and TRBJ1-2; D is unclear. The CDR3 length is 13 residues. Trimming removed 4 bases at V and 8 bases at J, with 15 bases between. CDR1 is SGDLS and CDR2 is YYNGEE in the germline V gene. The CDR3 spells CASSPISTGGYTF. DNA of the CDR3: TGTGCCAGCAGCCCGATTAGCACGGGAGGCTACACCTTC.

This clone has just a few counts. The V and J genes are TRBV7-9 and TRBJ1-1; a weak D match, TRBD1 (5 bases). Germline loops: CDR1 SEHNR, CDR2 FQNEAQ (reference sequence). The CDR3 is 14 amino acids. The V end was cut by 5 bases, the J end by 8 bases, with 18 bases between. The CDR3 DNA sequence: TGTGCCAGCAGCCTGGATCAGTCCAGGGTCGAAGCTTTCTTT. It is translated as CASSLDQSRVEAFF.

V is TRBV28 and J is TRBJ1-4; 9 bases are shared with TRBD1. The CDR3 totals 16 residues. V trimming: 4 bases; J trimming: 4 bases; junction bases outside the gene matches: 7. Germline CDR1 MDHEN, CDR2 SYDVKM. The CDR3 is CASSSLGQGSNEKLFF. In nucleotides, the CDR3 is TGTGCCAGCAGTTCTCTCGGACAGGGGAGTAATGAAAAACTGTTTTTT.

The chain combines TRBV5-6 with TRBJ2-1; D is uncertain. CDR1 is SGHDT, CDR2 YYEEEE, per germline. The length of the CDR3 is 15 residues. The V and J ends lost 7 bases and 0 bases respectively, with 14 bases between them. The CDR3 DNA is TGTGCCAGCTCCCTTCCACTCCGCTCCTACAATGAGCAGTTCTTC. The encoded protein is CASSLPLRSYNEQFF.

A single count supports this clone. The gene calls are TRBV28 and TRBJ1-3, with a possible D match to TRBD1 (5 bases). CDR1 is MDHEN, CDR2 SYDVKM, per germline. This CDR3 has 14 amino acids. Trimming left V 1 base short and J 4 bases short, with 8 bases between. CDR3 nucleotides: TGTGCCAGCAGTTTATCCAGGGTAGGAAACACCATATATTTT. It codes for CASSLSRVGNTIYF.

DNA of the CDR3: TGTGCCAGCAGCTTGGCCCCGGACAGGGCCTACGAGCAGTACTTC. Its translation is CASSLAPDRAYEQYF. The rearrangement joins TRBV13 to TRBJ2-7; 8 bases map to TRBD1. Trimming took 3 bases from V and 2 from J; bases not matched to a gene: 6. Germline V gives CDR1 PRHDT, CDR2 FYEKMQ (reference sequence). The CDR3 has 15 residues. Variable domain in full (rest from reference TRBV13 and TRBJ2-7): AAGVIQSPRHLIKEKRETATLKCYPIPRHDTVYWYQQGPGQDPQFLISFYEKMQSDKGSIPDRFSAQQFSDYHSELNMSSLELGDSALYFCASSLAPDRAYEQYFGPGTRLTVT.

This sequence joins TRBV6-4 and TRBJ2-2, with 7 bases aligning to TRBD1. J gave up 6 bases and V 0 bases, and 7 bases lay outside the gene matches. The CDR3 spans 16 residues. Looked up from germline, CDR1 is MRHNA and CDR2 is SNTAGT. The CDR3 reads CASSDSTGLVSGELFF. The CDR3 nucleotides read TGTGCCAGCAGTGACTCGACAGGGCTAGTATCCGGGGAGCTGTTTTTT.

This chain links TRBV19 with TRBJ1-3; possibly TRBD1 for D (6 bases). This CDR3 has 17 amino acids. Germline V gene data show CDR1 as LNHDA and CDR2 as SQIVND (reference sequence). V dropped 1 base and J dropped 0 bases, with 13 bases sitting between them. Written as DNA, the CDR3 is TGTGCCAGTAGTATAGGACTGGACAGTTCCTCTGGAAACACCATATATTTT. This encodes CASSIGLDSSSGNTIYF.

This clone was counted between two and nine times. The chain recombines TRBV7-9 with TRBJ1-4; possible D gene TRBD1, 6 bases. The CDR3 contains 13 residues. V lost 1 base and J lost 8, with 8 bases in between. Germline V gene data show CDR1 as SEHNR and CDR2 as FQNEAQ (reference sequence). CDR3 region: CASSLGGQEKLFF. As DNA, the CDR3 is TGTGCCAGCAGCTTAGGGGGGCAGGAAAAACTGTTTTTT. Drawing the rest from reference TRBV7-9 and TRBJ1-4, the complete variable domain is DTGVSQNPRHKITKRGQNVTFRCDPISEHNRLYWYRQTLGQGPEFLTYFQNEAQLEKSRLLSDRFSAERPKGSFSTLEIQRTEQGDSAMYLCASSLGGQEKLFFGSGTQLSVL.

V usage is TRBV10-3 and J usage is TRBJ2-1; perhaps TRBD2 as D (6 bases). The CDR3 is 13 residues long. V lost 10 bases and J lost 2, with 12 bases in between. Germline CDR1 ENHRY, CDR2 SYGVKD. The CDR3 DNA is TGTGCCAGTGAATCGGGGGCCTACAATGAGCAGTTCTTC. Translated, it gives CASESGAYNEQFF.

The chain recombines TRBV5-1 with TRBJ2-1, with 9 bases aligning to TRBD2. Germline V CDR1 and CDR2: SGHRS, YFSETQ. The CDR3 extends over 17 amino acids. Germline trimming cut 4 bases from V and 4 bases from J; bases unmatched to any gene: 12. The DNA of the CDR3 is TGCGCCAGCAGCCGGAGTTATCTAGCGGGGATTTACAATGAGCAGTTCTTC. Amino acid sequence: CASSRSYLAGIYNEQFF.

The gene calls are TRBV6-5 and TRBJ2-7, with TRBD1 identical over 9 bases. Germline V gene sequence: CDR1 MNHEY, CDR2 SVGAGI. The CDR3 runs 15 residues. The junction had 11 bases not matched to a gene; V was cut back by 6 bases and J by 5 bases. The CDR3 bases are TGTGCCAGCAGAAGAACCGGGACAGGGACCGACGAGCAGTACTTC. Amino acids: CASRRTGTGTDEQYF.

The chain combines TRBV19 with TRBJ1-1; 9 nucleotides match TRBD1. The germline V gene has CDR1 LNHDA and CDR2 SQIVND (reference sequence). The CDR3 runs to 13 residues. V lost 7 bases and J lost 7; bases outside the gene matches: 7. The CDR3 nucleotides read TGTGCCAGTACCGACGAGGGACAGGGTGAAGCTTTCTTT. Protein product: CASTDEGQGEAFF.